The clone carrying this TCR beta chain was detected many times. The sample originates from a study of Graves' ophthalmopathy and Graves' hyperthyroidism. Amplified TCR beta CDR3 regions were obtained using RNA transcripts as template. Following a first-round RT-PCR that used HTBI primers, a second-round multiplex PCR was carried out. TCRdb re-derived calls from the multiplex PCR reads in MiXCR, one entry per CDR3 protein. This table has 500,000 to 800,000 distinct CDR3 sequences, over 40% appearing once. A 10 ml volume of fresh peripheral blood provided the PBMCs. The V gene end was trimmed by 5 bases and the J gene end by 5 bases; junction bases not matched to a gene: 8. Germline V gene data show CDR1 as SEHNR and CDR2 as FQNEAQ (reference sequence). CDR3 length equals 14 residues.

The source material was peripheral blood. V and J are TRBV7-9 and TRBJ1-2, with 7 bases fitting TRBD1. This receptor was taken from an adult man with Graves' ophthalmopathy. The CDR3 coding sequence is TGTGCCAGCAGCACCCCACAGGGGCATTATGGCTACACCTTC. Its protein product is CASSTPQGHYGYTF. Variable domain in full (rest from reference TRBV7-9 and TRBJ1-2): DTGVSQNPRHKITKRGQNVTFRCDPISEHNRLYWYRQTLGQGPEFLTYFQNEAQLEKSRLLSDRFSAERPKGSFSTLEIQRTEQGDSAMYLCASSTPQGHYGYTFGSGTRLTVV.